Below are 12 T cell receptor beta chains sequenced from a single sample in a study of identical twins. TCRdb reanalysed the 5' RACE reads using MiXCR and keeps one entry per CDR3 protein. The sample shows 450,000 or so distinct CDR3 sequences, approximately 17% of them seen only once. The sequenced sample consisted of naive T cells sorted from blood. Receptors were obtained from a man aged 45 to 65 in good health.

The chain couples TRBV4-3 to TRBJ1-6; D gene ambiguous. Germline V gene lookup returns CDR1 LGHNA and CDR2 YSLEER. CDR3 length equals 15 residues. The V end lost 0 bases, the J end lost 4 bases, and 7 bases lay between the germline ends. CDR3 region: CASSQEAGYNSPLHF. In nucleotides, the CDR3 is TGCGCCAGCAGCCAAGAGGCGGGTTATAATTCACCCCTCCACTTT.

This clonotype appeared many times. V usage is TRBV6-2 or TRBV6-3 and J usage is TRBJ2-3; D tentatively fits TRBD1 or TRBD2 (6 bases each). From germline, CDR1 is MNHEY and CDR2 SVGEGT. This CDR3 spans 16 amino acids. V lost 2 bases and J lost 4, with 16 bases in between. CDR3 sequence: CASSYPTGALPDTQYF. The CDR3, as DNA: TGTGCCAGCAGTTACCCGACGGGGGCGCTCCCAGATACGCAGTATTTT.

This clonotype turned up a few times. The CDR3 DNA reads as TGTGCCAGCAGCGTCAGGGGGCCCCAGGACACCTACGAGCAGTACTTC. Protein sequence: CASSVRGPQDTYEQYF. The genes are TRBV5-5 and TRBJ2-7; 8 positions match TRBD1. The CDR3 is 16 amino acids. Germline CDR1 and CDR2: SGHKS and YYEKEE (reference sequence). The V and J ends lost 4 bases and 2 bases, in that order; junction bases with no gene match: 11.

This clonotype has only a few counts. This rearrangement joins TRBV20-1 to TRBJ2-7; D is undetermined. The CDR3 consists of 13 residues. Trimming removed 2 bases at V and 0 bases at J, with 8 bases between. Germline V gene data show CDR1 as DFQATT and CDR2 as SNEGSKA (reference sequence). For the CDR3, the DNA is TGCAGTGCTAGAAGGGAACCCTCCTACGAGCAGTACTTC. Translation gives CSARREPSYEQYF.

This clonotype was recorded at least ten times. Here the CDR3 DNA reads TGTGCCAGCAGCCAAGCATATCATAGCAATCAGCCCCAGCATTTT. Translated, it gives CASSQAYHSNQPQHF. This chain uses TRBV4-2 with TRBJ1-5, with D uncertain. The germline V gene encodes CDR1 LGHNA and CDR2 YNFKEQ. V gave up 1 base and J gave up 0 bases, with 7 bases separating them. The CDR3 runs to 15 residues.

This clonotype came up a few times. The chain uses TRBV12-3 or TRBV12-4 and TRBJ2-5; TRBD2 matches 9 bases. The trim removed 3 bases at V and 0 bases at J, leaving 11 bases unmatched. The CDR3 has 18 residues. Here the CDR3 reads CASSFALAGQLYQETQYF. Written as DNA, the CDR3 is TGTGCCAGCAGTTTTGCGCTAGCGGGGCAGCTGTACCAAGAGACCCAGTACTTC.

The chain employs TRBV6-2 or TRBV6-3 and TRBJ1-2; a weak D match, TRBD1 (5 bases). The CDR3 contains 14 residues. Per germline, CDR1 MNHEY and CDR2 SVGEGT. The V end lost 6 bases, the J end lost 4 bases, and 15 bases lay between the germline ends. The CDR3 coding sequence is TGTGCCAGCAGAAGGACACCTTCGGCCTATGGCTACACCTTC. As protein: CASRRTPSAYGYTF.

This clonotype was seen repeatedly, ten times or more. The CDR3 DNA reads as TGCAGTGCTAGGGACCCGCAGGGCGCCTACAATGAGCAGTTCTTC. Encoded protein: CSARDPQGAYNEQFF. The rearrangement uses TRBV20-1 and TRBJ2-1; possibly TRBD1 for D (5 bases). The CDR3 spans 15 residues. Looked up from germline, CDR1 is DFQATT and CDR2 is SNEGSKA (reference sequence). With 3 bases removed from V and 2 bases from J, the gap between germline ends came to 14 bases.

This clonotype was detected many times. The V gene is TRBV11-1, the J gene TRBJ1-6, with D perhaps TRBD1 (5 bases). The CDR3 has 14 amino acids. The ends were cut back, 2 bases at V and 9 bases at J, with 11 bases in the middle. From germline, CDR1 is SGHAT and CDR2 FQDESV (reference sequence). The CDR3 sequence: CASSLTGTFSPLHF. The CDR3 DNA reads as TGTGCCAGCAGCTTAACGGGGACCTTTTCACCCCTCCACTTT. The variable domain in full, with the rest retrieved from reference TRBV11-1 and TRBJ1-6, is EAEVAQSPRYKITEKSQAVAFWCDPISGHATLYWYRQILGQGPELLVQFQDESVVDDSQLPKDRFSAERLKGVDSTLKIQPAELGDSAMYLCASSLTGTFSPLHFGNGTRLTVT.

The V call is TRBV6-2 or TRBV6-3, the J call TRBJ2-7; the D is unclear. CDR1 MNHEY and CDR2 SVGEGT come from the germline V gene. The CDR3 runs 13 residues. The V end was cut by 6 bases, the J end by 3 bases, with 12 bases between. Here the CDR3 reads CASSYNAFYEQYF. In DNA form, the CDR3 reads TGTGCCAGCAGCTACAATGCTTTCTACGAGCAGTACTTC.

This clonotype was counted between two and nine times. This sequence joins TRBV11-2 and TRBJ2-5; weak D call: TRBD2 (6 bases). V dropped 1 base and J dropped 2 bases, with 17 bases sitting between them. The CDR3 extends over 17 amino acids. Germline CDR1 SGHAT, CDR2 FQNNGV. DNA for the CDR3: TGTGCCAGCAGCTTAGGTCTTCGGGGCGGAGGGCAAGAGACCCAGTACTTC. Translation gives CASSLGLRGGGQETQYF.

This clonotype appeared many times. This sequence joins TRBV14 and TRBJ2-3; D is possibly TRBD2 (6 bases). The CDR3 is made up of 15 amino acids. The V end lost 0 bases, the J end lost 15 bases, and 22 bases lay between the germline ends. CDR1 and CDR2 from the germline V gene are SGHDN and FVKESK. The chain's CDR3 is CASSQDIYIGTVFYF. The CDR3 region has the DNA TGTGCCAGCAGCCAAGATATATATATAGGGACTGTTTTCTATTTT. The full variable domain, its missing parts supplied by reference TRBV14 and TRBJ2-3, is EAGVTQFPSHSVIEKGQTVTLRCDPISGHDNLYWYRRVMGKEIKFLLHFVKESKQDESGMPNNRFLAERTGGTYSTLKVQPAELEDSGVYFCASSQDIYIGTVFYFGPGTRLTVL.